This T cell receptor (beta chain) was documented in a study of blood T cells in healthy people across ages. V was pared by 1 base and J by 6 bases, with 13 bases between. Germline V gives CDR1 MNHNS, CDR2 SASEGT. The CDR3 sequence is 14 residues long. A J-beta primer mix and a sample-barcoded 5' primer were used in a second PCR of roughly 6 to 12 cycles. A template-switch adaptor that had 12 random nucleotides put a tag on each cDNA molecule. TCRdb re-analysed the 5' RACE reads in MiXCR, keeping a single row per CDR3 protein. The top ten hold about 3.8% of the sample, which has some 1,500,000 distinct CDR3 sequences, 35% to 45% seen once.

The chain has TRBV6-1 and TRBJ2-7; D unclear. Sequenced input: blood. The clonotype was recovered from a woman between 18 and 29 years old in good health. The DNA for the CDR3 is TGTGCCAGCAGTGAAGTAGGGAAGCCAACCGAGCAGTACTTC. Amino acid sequence: CASSEVGKPTEQYF.